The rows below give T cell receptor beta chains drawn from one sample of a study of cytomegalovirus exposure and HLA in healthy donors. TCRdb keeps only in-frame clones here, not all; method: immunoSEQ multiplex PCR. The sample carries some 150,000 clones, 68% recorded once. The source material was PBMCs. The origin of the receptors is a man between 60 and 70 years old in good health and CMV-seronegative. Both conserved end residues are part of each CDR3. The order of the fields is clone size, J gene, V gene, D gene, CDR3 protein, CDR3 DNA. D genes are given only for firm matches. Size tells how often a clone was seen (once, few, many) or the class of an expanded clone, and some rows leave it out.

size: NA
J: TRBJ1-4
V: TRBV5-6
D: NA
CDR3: CASSLGQTMEKLFF
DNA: TGTGCCAGCAGCTTGGGACAGACGATGGAAAAACTGTTTTTT

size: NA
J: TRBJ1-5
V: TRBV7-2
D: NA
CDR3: CASSLERVADQPQHF
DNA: TGTGCCAGCAGCTTAGAAAGGGTAGCGGATCAGCCCCAGCATTTT

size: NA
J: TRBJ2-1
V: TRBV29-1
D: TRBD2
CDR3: CSVASGNANNEQFF
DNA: TGCAGCGTGGCCAGCGGGAACGCCAACAATGAGCAGTTCTTC

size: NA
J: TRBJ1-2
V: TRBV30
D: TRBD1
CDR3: CAVLPGGGDGYTF
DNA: TGTGCCGTCCTCCCAGGGGGCGGGGATGGCTACACCTTC

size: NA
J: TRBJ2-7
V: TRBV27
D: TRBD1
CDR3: CASSYRDRTDEQYF
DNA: TGTGCCAGCAGTTACCGGGACAGGACAGACGAGCAGTACTTC

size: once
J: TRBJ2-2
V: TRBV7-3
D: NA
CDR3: CASGGGAELFF
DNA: TGTGCCAGCGGTGGGGGCGCGGAGCTGTTTTTT

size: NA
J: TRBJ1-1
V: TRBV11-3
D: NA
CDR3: CASSLRGGNTEAFF
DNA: TGTGCCAGCAGCCTAAGAGGGGGGAACACTGAAGCTTTCTTT

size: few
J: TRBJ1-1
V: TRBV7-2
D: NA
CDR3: CASSLARTATEAFF
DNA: TGTGCCAGCAGCTTAGCGCGGACAGCCACTGAAGCTTTCTTT

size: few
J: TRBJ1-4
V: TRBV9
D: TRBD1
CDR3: CASSPTGTGQEKLFF
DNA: TGTGCCAGCAGCCCAACCGGGACAGGGCAAGAAAAACTGTTTTTT

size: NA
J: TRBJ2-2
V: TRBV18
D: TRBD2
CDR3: CASSPPLKRENTGELFF
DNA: TGTGCCAGCTCACCCCCTCTAAAGCGGGAGAACACCGGGGAGCTGTTTTTT

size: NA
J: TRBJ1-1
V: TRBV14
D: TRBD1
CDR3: CASSQAQGIGANTEAFF
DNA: TGTGCCAGCAGCCAAGCACAGGGGATTGGGGCGAACACTGAAGCTTTCTTT

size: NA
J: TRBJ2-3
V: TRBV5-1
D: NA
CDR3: CASSLTPRVRTDTQYF
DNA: TGCGCCAGCAGCTTGACTCCTCGCGTACGCACAGATACGCAGTATTTT

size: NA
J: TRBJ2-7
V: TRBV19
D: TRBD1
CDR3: CASSVQGIHEQYF
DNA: TGTGCCAGCTCGGTACAGGGGATCCACGAGCAGTACTTC

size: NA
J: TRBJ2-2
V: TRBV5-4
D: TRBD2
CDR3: CASSLGLAGADTGELFF
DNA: TGTGCCAGCAGCTTAGGGCTAGCGGGAGCGGACACCGGGGAGCTGTTTTTT

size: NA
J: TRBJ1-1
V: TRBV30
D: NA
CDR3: CAWSGAGEAFF
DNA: TGTGCCTGGAGTGGGGCGGGTGAAGCTTTCTTT

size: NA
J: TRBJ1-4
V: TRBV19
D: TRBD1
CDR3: CASSATPGQGNEKLFF
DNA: TGTGCCAGTAGTGCAACTCCGGGACAGGGGAATGAAAAACTGTTTTTT

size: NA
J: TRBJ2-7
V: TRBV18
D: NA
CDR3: CASSPGREPYEQYF
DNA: TGTGCCAGCTCACCGGGCCGGGAGCCCTACGAGCAGTACTTC

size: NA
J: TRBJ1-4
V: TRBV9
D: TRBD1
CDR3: CASSVGSTGGGEKLFF
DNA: TGTGCCAGCAGCGTAGGCTCAACAGGGGGTGGGGAAAAACTGTTTTTT

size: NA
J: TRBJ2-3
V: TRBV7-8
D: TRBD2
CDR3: CASSLTSGSTDTQYF
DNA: TGTGCCAGCAGCTTAACTAGCGGCAGCACAGATACGCAGTATTTT

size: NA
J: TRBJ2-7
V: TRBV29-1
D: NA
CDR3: CSVEDVRGKGGEQYF
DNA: TGCAGCGTTGAAGATGTGAGAGGGAAGGGAGGCGAGCAGTACTTC

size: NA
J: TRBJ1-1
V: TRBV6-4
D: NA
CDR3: CASSEGLNTEAFF
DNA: TGTGCCAGCAGTGAGGGGCTGAACACTGAAGCTTTCTTT

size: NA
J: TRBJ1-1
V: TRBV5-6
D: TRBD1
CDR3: CASSLSGGAHTEAFF
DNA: TGTGCCAGCTCGCTCTCAGGGGGCGCACACACTGAAGCTTTCTTT

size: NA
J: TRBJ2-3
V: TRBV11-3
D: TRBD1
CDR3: CASSYGQGATDTQYF
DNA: TGTGCCAGCAGCTACGGACAGGGGGCTACAGATACGCAGTATTTT

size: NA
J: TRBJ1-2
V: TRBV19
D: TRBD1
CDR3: CASSIPWTGTNYGYTF
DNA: TGTGCCAGTAGTATCCCCTGGACAGGGACTAACTATGGCTACACCTTC

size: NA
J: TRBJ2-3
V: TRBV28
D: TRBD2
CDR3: CASSSGLVQYF
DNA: TGTGCCAGCAGTTCCGGACTAGTTCAGTATTTT

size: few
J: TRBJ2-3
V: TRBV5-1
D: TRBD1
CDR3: CASSVSGTGSTDTQYF
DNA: TGCGCCAGCAGCGTCTCCGGGACAGGGAGCACAGATACGCAGTATTTT

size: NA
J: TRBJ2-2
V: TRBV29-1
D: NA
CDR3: CSVGTVNTGELFF
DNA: TGCAGCGTTGGGACAGTGAACACCGGGGAGCTGTTTTTT

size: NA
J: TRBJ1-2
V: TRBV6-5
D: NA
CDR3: CASRSLGGYGYTF
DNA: TGTGCCAGCAGATCCCTCGGGGGCTATGGCTACACCTTC

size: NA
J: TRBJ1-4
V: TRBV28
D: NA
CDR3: CASSSPQGGVNEKLFF
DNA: TGTGCCAGCAGTTCCCCCCAAGGGGGGGTAAATGAAAAACTGTTTTTT

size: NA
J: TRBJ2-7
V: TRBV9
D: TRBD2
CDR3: CASSVALADSYEQYF
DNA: TGTGCCAGCAGCGTAGCACTAGCGGACTCCTACGAGCAGTACTTC

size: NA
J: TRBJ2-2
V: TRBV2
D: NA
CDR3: CASKPGHTNTGELFF
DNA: TGTGCCAGCAAACCGGGACACACGAACACCGGGGAGCTGTTTTTT

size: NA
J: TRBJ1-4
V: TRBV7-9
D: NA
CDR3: CASNRGRGEEKLFF
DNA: TGTGCCAGCAACCGGGGCCGCGGGGAAGAGAAACTGTTTTTT

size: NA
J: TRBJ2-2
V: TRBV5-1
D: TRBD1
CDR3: CASSPDRITTGELFF
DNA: TGCGCCAGCAGCCCGGACAGGATTACCACCGGGGAGCTGTTTTTT

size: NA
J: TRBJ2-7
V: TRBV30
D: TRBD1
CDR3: CAWSPGTDPYEQYF
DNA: TGTGCCTGGAGTCCCGGGACAGATCCCTACGAGCAGTACTTC

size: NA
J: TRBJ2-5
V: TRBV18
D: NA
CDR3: CASSLSGRQETQYF
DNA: TGTGCCAGCTCACTCTCAGGCCGGCAAGAGACCCAGTACTTC